What follows describes a single T cell receptor (beta chain). What it binds is unknown. TCRdb's copy holds only in-frame clones and misses some; the assay was immunoSEQ multiplex PCR. The sample shows some 42,000 clones, 85% to 90% of them seen only once. This CDR3 has 15 amino acids. V was clipped by 5 bases and J by 6 bases; unmatched bases: 10. Germline CDR1 SGHDN, CDR2 FVKESK. The data originate from a study of OX40 agonist ivuxolimab in advanced cancers. Whole-study results and caveats: Antigen targets of the expanded peripheral T cells went undetermined.

This receptor was identified in an adult with an advanced solid tumor such as melanoma, head and neck, liver or kidney cancer. The sample here was CD4+ or CD8+ T cells sorted from blood, taken in a trial of the OX40 agonist ivuxolimab. This rearrangement joins TRBV14 to TRBJ2-7; 10 nucleotides line up with TRBD2. The CDR3 sequence: CASSDLAGVVGEQYF. The CDR3 region has the DNA TGTGCCAGCAGCGATCTAGCGGGAGTCGTCGGCGAGCAGTACTTC. Drawing the rest from reference TRBV14 and TRBJ2-7, the complete variable domain is EAGVTQFPSHSVIEKGQTVTLRCDPISGHDNLYWYRRVMGKEIKFLLHFVKESKQDESGMPNNRFLAERTGGTYSTLKVQPAELEDSGVYFCASSDLAGVVGEQYFGPGTRLTVT.